A single sample is the source of the 22 T cell receptor beta chains below, sequenced in a study of blood T cell repertoires in COVID-19. Using immunoSEQ multiplex PCR, the repertoire was profiled, and TCRdb retains in-frame clones only, with some absent. Among around 120,000 clones, 86% were seen once, and the ten largest hold around 2.3%. Sequences were obtained from PBMCs or T cells enriched from blood (not recorded which). Every receptor here comes from a woman in her 50s who had recovered from COVID-19.

The CDR3 sequence: CASSSVGDQYF. CDR3 nucleotides: TGTGCCAGCAGCTCGGTTGGAGACCAGTACTTC. The chain uses TRBV7-9 and TRBJ2-5; D unclear. V lost 4 bases and J lost 10, with 10 bases in between. The germline V gene has CDR1 SEHNR and CDR2 FQNEAQ (reference sequence). The length of the CDR3 is 11 residues.

V usage is TRBV9 and J usage is TRBJ2-2; no clear D gene. Deletions cut 0 bases from V and 1 base from J, with 7 bases between. The CDR3 contains 15 residues. Germline-derived CDR1 and CDR2 are SGDLS and YYNGEE. CDR3 sequence reads: CASSVELMNTGELFF. The CDR3 DNA is TGTGCCAGCAGCGTAGAGCTGATGAACACCGGGGAGCTGTTTTTT.

J is TRBJ2-6 and V is TRBV2; D possibly corresponds to TRBD2 (5 bases). This CDR3 is built from 16 residues. Between the trimmed V and J ends, which lost 9 bases and 0 bases, there was a span of 15 bases. Germline loops: CDR1 SNHLY, CDR2 FYNNEI. The CDR3: CASYRGGSSGANVLTF. Written as DNA, the CDR3 is TGTGCCAGTTACCGCGGCGGGTCCTCTGGGGCCAACGTCCTGACTTTC.

This chain uses TRBV7-6 with TRBJ2-7, with 10 bases aligning to TRBD1. The CDR3 consists of 15 residues. The germline gives CDR1 SGHVS, CDR2 FNYEAQ. The V and J ends lost 1 base and 2 bases, in that order; junction bases with no gene match: 2. For the CDR3, the DNA is TGTGCCAGCAGCTTAGAGGGACAGGGGACCTACGAGCAGTACTTC. This encodes CASSLEGQGTYEQYF. Full variable domain (rest looked up from reference TRBV7-6 and TRBJ2-7): GAGVSQSPRYKVTKRGQDVALRCDPISGHVSLYWYRQALGQGPEFLTYFNYEAQQDKSGLPNDRFSAERPEGSISTLTIQRTEQRDSAMYRCASSLEGQGTYEQYFGPGTRLTVT.

In DNA, the CDR3 is TGCGCCAGCAGTGAGTCGGAGGCCGAGAGCACCGGGGAGCTGTTTTTT. Encoded protein: CASSESEAESTGELFF. The J gene is TRBJ2-2, the V gene TRBV10-1; a weak D match, TRBD2 (5 bases). The CDR3 has 16 residues. Germline V CDR1 and CDR2: WNHNN, SYGVQD (reference sequence). V lost 0 bases to trimming and J lost 4 bases, with 12 bases between them.

The chain employs TRBV18 and TRBJ2-7; 8 positions agree with TRBD1. Per germline, CDR1 KGHSH and CDR2 LQKENI. The CDR3 consists of 16 residues. V was pared by 3 bases and J by 7 bases, with 14 bases of the junction left unmatched. DNA of the CDR3: TGTGCCAGCTCACCCACCGGGACAGGCCCTCTAAGGGAGCAGTACTTC. Residues: CASSPTGTGPLREQYF.

J is TRBJ1-2 and V is TRBV18; a weak D match, TRBD1 (5 bases). Germline loops: CDR1 KGHSH, CDR2 LQKENI. With 0 bases removed from V and 6 bases from J, the gap between germline ends came to 11 bases. CDR3 size: 14 residues. The CDR3 loop reads CASSPPSRDDGYTF. The DNA for the CDR3 is TGTGCCAGCTCACCACCATCCAGGGATGATGGCTACACCTTC.

The J gene is TRBJ2-1, the V gene TRBV10-3; TRBD1 might be the D (6 bases). The V gene's germline CDR1 is ENHRY and CDR2 SYGVKD. The V end lost 3 bases, the J end lost 2 bases, and 14 bases lay between the germline ends. The CDR3 has 16 residues. The CDR3 spells CAISELQGVTYNEQFF. CDR3 DNA: TGTGCCATCAGTGAATTACAGGGAGTTACCTACAATGAGCAGTTCTTC.

The sample holds a few counts of this clone. This sequence joins TRBV7-6 and TRBJ2-1; weak D call: TRBD1 (6 bases). The V end was cut by 4 bases, the J end by 7 bases, with 8 bases between. The CDR3 sequence is 12 residues long. Germline V gene data show CDR1 as SGHVS and CDR2 as FNYEAQ. The CDR3 nucleotides are TGTGCCAGCAGCTGGGGGCGGAATGAGCAGTTCTTC. Its protein is CASSWGRNEQFF.

This clone was detected only once. V usage is TRBV5-8 and J usage is TRBJ1-6, with D possibly being TRBD1 (6 bases). The CDR3 loop spans 14 amino acids. Germline CDR1 reads SGHTS; CDR2 reads YDEGEE. Trimming shortened V by 2 bases and J by 9 bases, and 12 bases separated the two germline ends. The chain's CDR3 is CASSLRRGGSPLHF. CDR3 nucleotide sequence: TGTGCCAGCAGCTTACGGCGAGGGGGTTCACCCCTCCACTTT.

V is TRBV13 and J is TRBJ1-1, with 7 bases matching TRBD1. The CDR3 spans 13 residues. Per germline, CDR1 PRHDT and CDR2 FYEKMQ (reference sequence). V gave up 4 bases and J gave up 4 bases; unmatched junction bases: 3. The CDR3 DNA reads as TGTGCCAGCAGCTCAGGGGGGGGCACTGAAGCTTTCTTT. It specifies CASSSGGGTEAFF. Variable domain in full (rest from reference TRBV13 and TRBJ1-1): AAGVIQSPRHLIKEKRETATLKCYPIPRHDTVYWYQQGPGQDPQFLISFYEKMQSDKGSIPDRFSAQQFSDYHSELNMSSLELGDSALYFCASSSGGGTEAFFGQGTRLTVV.

The chain employs TRBV6-2 or TRBV6-3 and TRBJ1-1; possible D gene TRBD1, 6 bases. The V and J ends lost 0 bases and 0 bases respectively, with 11 bases between them. The CDR3 covers 16 residues. Germline V gene data show CDR1 as MNHEY and CDR2 as SVGEGT. In DNA form, the CDR3 reads TGTGCCAGCAGTTACTCCGCGGACAGATTGAACACTGAAGCTTTCTTT. Translated: CASSYSADRLNTEAFF.

The chain links TRBV4-2 to TRBJ1-1; weak D call: TRBD1 (5 bases). With 0 bases removed from V and 4 bases from J, the gap between germline ends came to 12 bases. The CDR3 extends over 15 amino acids. Germline V gene sequence: CDR1 LGHNA, CDR2 YNFKEQ. The chain's CDR3 is CASSQDGGGSTEAFF. In DNA form, the CDR3 reads TGTGCCAGCAGCCAAGATGGGGGAGGGAGCACTGAAGCTTTCTTT.

The chain employs TRBV2 and TRBJ1-2; no clear D gene. CDR3 size: 11 residues. Trimming shortened V by 0 bases and J by 8 bases, and 4 bases separated the two germline ends. Germline V gene data show CDR1 as SNHLY and CDR2 as FYNNEI. CDR3 nucleotides: TGTGCCAGCAGTGAAGCATTAGGCTACACCTTC. The encoded protein is CASSEALGYTF.

V usage is TRBV27 and J usage is TRBJ1-1; D gene unclear. Between the trimmed V and J ends, which lost 4 bases and 0 bases, there was a span of 12 bases. Germline assignment: CDR1 MNHEY and CDR2 SMNVEV (reference sequence). The length of the CDR3 is 15 residues. The CDR3: CASSSNRNLNTEAFF. The CDR3 DNA reads TGTGCCAGCAGTTCAAACAGAAATTTGAACACTGAAGCTTTCTTT.

The sample holds one count of this clone. The chain joins TRBV9 to TRBJ1-3; D is uncertain. V lost 4 bases and J lost 2, with 13 bases in between. There are 15 residues in the CDR3. CDR1 SGDLS and CDR2 YYNGEE come from the germline V gene. The CDR3 DNA follows: TGTGCCAGCAGCCCCGTTTTGAGCCCTGGAAACACCATATATTTT. Its translation is CASSPVLSPGNTIYF.

This clone has more than one count but fewer than ten. This chain uses TRBV5-4 with TRBJ2-3; D possibly corresponds to TRBD1 (5 bases). CDR3 length equals 14 residues. Germline lookup yields CDR1 SGHNT and CDR2 YYREEE (reference sequence). V was trimmed by 4 bases and J by 1 base, leaving 10 bases between them. The CDR3 loop reads CASSPREGTDTQYF. CDR3 DNA: TGTGCCAGCAGCCCCAGGGAAGGCACAGATACGCAGTATTTT.

The chain links TRBV4-3 to TRBJ1-3; D perhaps matches TRBD1 (6 bases). Germline V gene lookup returns CDR1 LGHNA and CDR2 YSLEER. The CDR3 is 15 amino acids. The germline V and J ends were trimmed by 2 bases and 3 bases, with 11 bases remaining between them. The CDR3 is CASSQQTGSGNTIYF. The CDR3 DNA reads TGCGCCAGCAGCCAACAAACAGGGAGTGGAAACACCATATATTTT.

J is TRBJ2-6 and V is TRBV18, with 7 bases that match TRBD1. The CDR3 loop spans 16 amino acids. The V segment lost 3 bases and the J segment 0 bases; nucleotides outside the gene matches: 2. Germline CDR1 and CDR2: KGHSH and LQKENI. The CDR3 bases are TGTGCCAGCTCACCTCAGGGGGACTCTGGGGCCAACGTCCTGACTTTC. This gives the protein CASSPQGDSGANVLTF.

The chain recombines TRBV27 with TRBJ2-3; tentatively, D is TRBD2 (7 bases). V dropped 7 bases and J dropped 2 bases, with 19 bases sitting between them. The germline V gene encodes CDR1 MNHEY and CDR2 SMNVEV (reference sequence). CDR3 length: 16 residues. CDR3 sequence (DNA): TGTGCCAGCATCAAAGGGTTGGGGGGGCTCACAGATACGCAGTATTTT. Translating it yields CASIKGLGGLTDTQYF.

This chain joins TRBV27 and TRBJ1-5; D is unclear. CDR1 and CDR2 from the germline V gene are MNHEY and SMNVEV (reference sequence). V gave up 3 bases and J gave up 7 bases, with 13 bases separating them. This CDR3 is 14 amino acids long. This CDR3 is CASSLSLVGQPQHF. For the CDR3, the DNA is TGTGCCAGCAGTTTGTCTCTGGTCGGGCAGCCCCAGCATTTT.

The chain uses TRBV5-6 and TRBJ2-7; the D gene is possibly TRBD1 (5 bases). The V end lost 0 bases, the J end lost 5 bases, and 12 bases lay between the germline ends. The CDR3 is made up of 14 amino acids. Germline-derived CDR1 and CDR2 are SGHDT and YYEEEE. CDR3 region: CASSLAPRVNEQYF. The CDR3 nucleotides are TGTGCCAGCAGCTTGGCTCCCAGGGTAAACGAGCAGTACTTC.